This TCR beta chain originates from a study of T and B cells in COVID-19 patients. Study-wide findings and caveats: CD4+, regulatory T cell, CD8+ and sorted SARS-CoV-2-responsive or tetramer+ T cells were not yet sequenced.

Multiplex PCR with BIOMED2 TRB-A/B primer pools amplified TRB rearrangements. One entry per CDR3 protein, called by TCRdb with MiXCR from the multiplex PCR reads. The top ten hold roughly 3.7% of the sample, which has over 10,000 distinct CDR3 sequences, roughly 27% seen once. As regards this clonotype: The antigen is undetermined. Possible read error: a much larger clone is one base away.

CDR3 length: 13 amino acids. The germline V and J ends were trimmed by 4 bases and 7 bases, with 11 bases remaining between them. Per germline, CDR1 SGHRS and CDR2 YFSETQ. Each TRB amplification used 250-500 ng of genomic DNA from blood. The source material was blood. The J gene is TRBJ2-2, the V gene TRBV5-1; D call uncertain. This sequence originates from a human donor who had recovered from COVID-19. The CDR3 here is CASSLTISGELFF. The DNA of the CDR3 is TGCGCCAGCAGCCTCACTATCAGCGGGGAGCTGTTTTTT.